The next 15 T cell receptor beta chains were all read from a single sample in a study of monozygotic twins with inflammatory bowel disease. Each CDR3 protein gets one entry in TCRdb, which reprocessed the 5' RACE reads and gives no DNA. In total, the table holds 400,000 to 500,000 distinct CDR3 sequences. The source material was blood. Every receptor here comes from a human donor with ulcerative colitis or Crohn's disease, or a healthy co-twin of an affected twin (not recorded which).

This sequence joins TRBV4-3 and TRBJ2-3; TCRdb gives TRBD2 as the D gene, but with no DNA this cannot be confirmed. Germline lookup yields CDR1 LGHNA and CDR2 YSLEER. This CDR3 region has 19 residues. This chain's CDR3 is CASSQGHAERTSGTDTQYF.

The gene calls are TRBV12-3 or TRBV12-4 and TRBJ2-7; TCRdb's D gene call, TRBD2, goes unchecked for lack of DNA. This CDR3 contains 15 residues. CDR3 in amino acids: CASSLGASGSYEQYF.

V gene TRBV12-3 or TRBV12-4 combines with J gene TRBJ2-2; TCRdb reports TRBD1, a call that lacks DNA to check it against. The CDR3 runs 15 residues. CDR3 region: CASSLHQGSTGELFF.

The chain has TRBV6-2 or TRBV6-3 and TRBJ1-6. Germline V gene data show CDR1 as MNHEY and CDR2 as SVGEGT. The CDR3 has 15 amino acids. CDR3 sequence reads: CASSYSTGDNSPLHF.

The chain combines TRBV6-1 with TRBJ1-1; TCRdb designates TRBD1, a call that cannot be tested without DNA. CDR1 is MNHNS, CDR2 SASEGT, per germline. The CDR3 covers 15 residues. CDR3: CASRARSPQGTEAFF.

The chain joins TRBV14 to TRBJ1-2. This CDR3 has 14 residues. The germline CDR1 and CDR2 sequences are SGHDN and FVKESK. CDR3 loop: CASSQDLQSHGYTF.

V and J are TRBV4-1 and TRBJ2-7; TCRdb designates TRBD1, a call that cannot be tested without DNA. CDR1 and CDR2 (germline): MGHRA, YSYEKL. This CDR3 has 14 residues. CDR3 residues: CASSRPGQTYEQYF.

V gene TRBV12-3 or TRBV12-4 combines with J gene TRBJ2-1; TCRdb returns TRBD2, unconfirmable since there is no DNA. This CDR3 is built from 17 residues. The CDR3 sequence: CASSTGTSVSKYNEQFF.

The chain recombines TRBV5-1 with TRBJ2-3; lacking DNA, the TRBD2 call made by TCRdb goes unchecked. The length of the CDR3 is 15 residues. The germline V gene encodes CDR1 SGHRS and CDR2 YFSETQ. This CDR3 reads CASSFYAGNADTQYF.

The chain has TRBV18 and TRBJ2-5; TCRdb reports TRBD1, a call that lacks DNA to check it against. This CDR3 is built from 15 residues. From germline, CDR1 is KGHSH and CDR2 LQKENI. CDR3 sequence: CASSPRRTGKETQYF.

The V call is TRBV7-6, the J call TRBJ1-6; there is no DNA to check the TCRdb D call of TRBD1. Germline V gene data show CDR1 as SGHVS and CDR2 as FNYEAQ. CDR3 size: 17 residues. The CDR3 here is CASSFTDGQGGNSPLHF.

The CDR3 region is CASSQRTISTDTQYF. The rearrangement joins TRBV19 to TRBJ2-3. Germline CDR1 LNHDA, CDR2 SQIVND (reference sequence). CDR3 length: 15 amino acids.

The rearrangement joins TRBV12-3 or TRBV12-4 to TRBJ1-5. The CDR3 spans 15 residues. This chain's CDR3 is CASSLGRWSNQPQHF.

V and J are TRBV7-9 and TRBJ2-7. This CDR3 has 12 amino acids. Per germline, CDR1 SEHNR and CDR2 FQNEAQ (reference sequence). CDR3 residues: CASSLALPEQYF. Variable domain in full (rest from reference TRBV7-9 and TRBJ2-7): DTGVSQNPRHKITKRGQNVTFRCDPISEHNRLYWYRQTLGQGPEFLTYFQNEAQLEKSRLLSDRFSAERPKGSFSTLEIQRTEQGDSAMYLCASSLALPEQYFGPGTRLTVT.

The chain combines TRBV2 with TRBJ2-3. Germline CDR1 and CDR2: SNHLY and FYNNEI. The CDR3 runs to 12 residues. The chain's CDR3 is CASGIFTDTQYF. Together with reference TRBV2 and TRBJ2-3, the CDR3 gives the full variable domain: EPEVTQTPSHQVTQMGQEVILRCVPISNHLYFYWYRQILGQKVEFLVSFYNNEISEKSEIFDDQFSVERPDGSNFTLKIRSTKLEDSAMYFCASGIFTDTQYFGPGTRLTVL.